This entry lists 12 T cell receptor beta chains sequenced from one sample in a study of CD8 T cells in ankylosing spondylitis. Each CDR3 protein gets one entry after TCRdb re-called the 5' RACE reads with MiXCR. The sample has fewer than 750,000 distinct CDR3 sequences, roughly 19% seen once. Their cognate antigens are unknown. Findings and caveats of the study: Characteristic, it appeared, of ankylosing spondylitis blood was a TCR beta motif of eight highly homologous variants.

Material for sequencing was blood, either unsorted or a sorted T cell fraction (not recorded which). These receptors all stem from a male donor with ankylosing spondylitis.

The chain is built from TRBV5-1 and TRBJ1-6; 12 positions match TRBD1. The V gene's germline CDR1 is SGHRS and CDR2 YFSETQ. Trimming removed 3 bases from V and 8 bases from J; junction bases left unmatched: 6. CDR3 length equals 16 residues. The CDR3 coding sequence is TGCGCCAGCAGCTCTACCGGGACAGGGGGCCATTCACCCCTCCACTTT. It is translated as CASSSTGTGGHSPLHF.

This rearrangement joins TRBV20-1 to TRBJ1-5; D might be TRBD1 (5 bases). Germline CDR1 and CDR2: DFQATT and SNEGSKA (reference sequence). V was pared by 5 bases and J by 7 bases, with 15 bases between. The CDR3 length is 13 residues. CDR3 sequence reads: CSAGRDDGQPQHF. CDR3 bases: TGCAGTGCTGGCCGGGACGACGGACAGCCCCAGCATTTT.

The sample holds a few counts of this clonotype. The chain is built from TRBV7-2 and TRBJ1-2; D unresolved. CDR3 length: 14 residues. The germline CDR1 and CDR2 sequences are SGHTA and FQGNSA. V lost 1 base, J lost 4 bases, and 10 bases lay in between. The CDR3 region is CASSLDGEGYGYTF. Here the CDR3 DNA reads TGTGCCAGCAGCTTAGACGGGGAGGGCTATGGCTACACCTTC.

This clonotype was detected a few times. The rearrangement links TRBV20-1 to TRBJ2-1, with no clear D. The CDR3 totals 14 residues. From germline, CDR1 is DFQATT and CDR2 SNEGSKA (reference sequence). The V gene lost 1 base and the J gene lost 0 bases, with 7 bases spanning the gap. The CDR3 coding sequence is TGCAGTGCTAGAGGGGCTAGCTCCTACAATGAGCAGTTCTTC. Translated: CSARGASSYNEQFF.

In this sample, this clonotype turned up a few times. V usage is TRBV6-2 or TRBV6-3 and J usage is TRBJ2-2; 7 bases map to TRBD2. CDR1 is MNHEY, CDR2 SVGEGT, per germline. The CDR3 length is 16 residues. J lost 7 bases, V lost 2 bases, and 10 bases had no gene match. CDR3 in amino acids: CASSYGTLRGDGELFF. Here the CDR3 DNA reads TGTGCCAGCAGTTACGGAACTCTCCGGGGGGACGGGGAGCTGTTTTTT.

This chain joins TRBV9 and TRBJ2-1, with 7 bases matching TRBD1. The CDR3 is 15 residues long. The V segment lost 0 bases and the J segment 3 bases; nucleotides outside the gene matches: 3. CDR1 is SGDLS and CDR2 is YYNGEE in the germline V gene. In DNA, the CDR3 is TGTGCCAGCAGCGTAGACAGGGGTAACTACAATGAGCAGTTCTTC. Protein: CASSVDRGNYNEQFF.

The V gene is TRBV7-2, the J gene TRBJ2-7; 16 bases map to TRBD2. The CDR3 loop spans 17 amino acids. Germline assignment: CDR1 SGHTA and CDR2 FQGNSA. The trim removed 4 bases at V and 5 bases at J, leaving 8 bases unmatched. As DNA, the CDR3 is TGTGCCAGCAGCTCTCAGCCGGGACTAGCGGGAGGGAACGAGCAGTACTTC. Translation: CASSSQPGLAGGNEQYF.

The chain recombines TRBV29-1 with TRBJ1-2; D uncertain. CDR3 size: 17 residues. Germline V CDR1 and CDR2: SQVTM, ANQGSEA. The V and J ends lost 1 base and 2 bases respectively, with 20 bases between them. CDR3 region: CSVEGDFDGRVNYGYTF. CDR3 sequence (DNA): TGCAGCGTTGAAGGGGATTTCGACGGGAGAGTGAACTATGGCTACACCTTC. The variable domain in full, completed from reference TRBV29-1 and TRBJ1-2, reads SAVISQKPSRDICQRGTSLTIQCQVDSQVTMMFWYRQQPGQSLTLIATANQGSEATYESGFVIDKFPISRPNLTFSTLTVSNMSPEDSSIYLCSVEGDFDGRVNYGYTFGSGTRLTVV.

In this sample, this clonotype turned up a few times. CDR3 region: CSARDRVLETQYF. As DNA, the CDR3 is TGCAGTGCTCGGGACAGGGTCTTGGAGACCCAGTACTTC. The rearrangement uses TRBV20-1 and TRBJ2-5, with TRBD1 matching over 9 bases. Looked up from germline, CDR1 is DFQATT and CDR2 is SNEGSKA (reference sequence). J lost 5 bases, V lost 5 bases, and 6 bases had no gene match. This CDR3 contains 13 residues.

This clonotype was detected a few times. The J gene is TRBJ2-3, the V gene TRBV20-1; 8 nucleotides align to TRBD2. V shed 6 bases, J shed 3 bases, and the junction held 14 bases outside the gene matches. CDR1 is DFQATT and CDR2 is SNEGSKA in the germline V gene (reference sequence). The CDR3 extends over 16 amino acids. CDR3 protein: CSAPKAGGGWTDTQYF. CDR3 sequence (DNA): TGCAGTGCCCCGAAGGCCGGGGGGGGATGGACAGATACGCAGTATTTT.

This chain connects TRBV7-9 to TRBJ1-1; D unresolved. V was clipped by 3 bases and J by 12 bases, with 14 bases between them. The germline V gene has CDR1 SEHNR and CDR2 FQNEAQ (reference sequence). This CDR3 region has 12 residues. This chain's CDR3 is CASSFLGGGTFF. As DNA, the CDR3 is TGTGCCAGCAGCTTTTTAGGCGGAGGGACTTTCTTT.

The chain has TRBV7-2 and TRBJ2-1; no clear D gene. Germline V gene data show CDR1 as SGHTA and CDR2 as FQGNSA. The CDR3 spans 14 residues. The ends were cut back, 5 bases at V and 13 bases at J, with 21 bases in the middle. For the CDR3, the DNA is TGTGCCAGCAGCCCAGCGCCTAGTGCCGACAACCAGTTCTTC. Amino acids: CASSPAPSADNQFF.